The entry below gives a single T cell receptor (beta chain) sequence along with its context. Its specificity is unknown. The entry originates in a study of PD-1 blockade in classical Hodgkin lymphoma. The repertoire was sequenced with immunoSEQ multiplex PCR; TCRdb's copy has only in-frame clones and lacks some. Of roughly 68,000 clones in the sample, about 93% were seen once. General study points: Newly diagnosed patients reportedly trailed healthy donors in baseline TCR diversity. Why the repertoires differ is still unclear, perhaps disease activity or prior therapy.

The CDR3 totals 15 residues. V lost 1 base and J 6 bases, leaving 13 bases between the germline ends. CDR1 KGHSH and CDR2 LQKENI come from the germline V gene. The sample's time point: newly diagnosed, previously untreated cHL patient sample. As a comparison, the study used PBMCs from newly diagnosed, untreated classical Hodgkin lymphoma. Material: peripheral blood mononuclear cells (PBMCs). The chain employs TRBV18 and TRBJ2-1; no reliable D call. The TCR originated in a human donor with classical Hodgkin lymphoma. The DNA for the CDR3 is TGTGCCAGCTCACCACAAGCCCCTAAGGGCAATGAGCAGTTCTTC. It translates to CASSPQAPKGNEQFF.